Listed here are 24 T cell receptor beta chains from one sample, sequenced in a study of T cells in women clearing cervical HPV infection. Sequencing was performed with immunoSEQ multiplex PCR; in TCRdb, only in-frame clones are kept and a portion is missing. The table lists about 30,000 clones. Sequenced material: blood buffy coat. The receptors were sampled from a woman aged 18 to 75 with a cervical HPV16 infection that either progressed to CIN3+ or cleared (not recorded which).

Notes on this clone: The observed sequence ends 3 residues before the CDR3 terminus, with the missing tail filled in from the germline J gene. V gene TRBV5-8 combines with J gene TRBJ1-5; D gene unclear. V lost 2 bases and J 1 base, leaving 10 bases between the germline ends. The CDR3 is 15 amino acids. CDR1 is SGHTS and CDR2 is YDEGEE in the germline V gene. This chain's CDR3 is CASSLSGLSNQPQHF. The covered CDR3 bases are TGTGCCAGCAGCTTATCCGGGTTAAGCAATCAGCCC.

With regard to this clone: The missing CDR3 end, 3 residues past where the read stops, is filled in from the germline J gene. V and J are TRBV7-6 and TRBJ1-2; D unresolved. The germline V gene encodes CDR1 SGHVS and CDR2 FNYEAQ. CDR3 length: 15 amino acids. The sequenced CDR3 bases are TGTGCCAGCAGCTCGAAATCCAGGTCCTCCTACGAC. The encoded protein is CASSSKSRSSYD. The full CDR3 protein reads CASSSKSRSSYDYTF.

As for this clone: The CDR3 end is not reached by the read, which stops 3 residues before it; the germline J gene fills it in. The rearrangement joins TRBV19 to TRBJ2-1; 7 nucleotides agree with TRBD2. V was clipped by 7 bases and J by 4 bases; unmatched bases: 4. There are 13 residues in the CDR3. CDR1 and CDR2 from the germline V gene are LNHDA and SQIVND (reference sequence). The sequenced part of the CDR3 DNA is TGTGCCAGTAAGGCTAGCGGATACAATGAG. This codes for CASKASGYNE. The CDR3 as a whole reads CASKASGYNEQFF.

With regard to this clone: The read is 3 residues too short to cover the CDR3 end, so that end is filled in from the germline J gene. The gene calls are TRBV14 and TRBJ2-5, with 7 bases identical to TRBD2. CDR1 is SGHDN and CDR2 is FVKESK in the germline V gene. CDR3 size: 17 residues. The ends lost 2 bases at V and 7 bases at J; junction bases unmatched: 16. Partial CDR3 DNA: TGTGCCAGCAGCCAACTGGTCTACGTCCGCGGCGGGGGGACC. It is translated as CASSQLVYVRGGGT. The full CDR3 sequence reads CASSQLVYVRGGGTQYF.

Details on this clone: The CDR3 end falls 3 residues outside the read, so it is completed with the germline J gene. The rearrangement uses TRBV9 and TRBJ2-1; TRBD2 is a possible D gene (5 bases). CDR1 SGDLS and CDR2 YYNGEE come from the germline V gene. V lost 0 bases, J lost 4 bases, and 11 bases lay in between. This CDR3 contains 15 residues. Here the CDR3 reads CASSVVSGSYNEQFF. The CDR3 DNA, read in part, is TGTGCCAGCAGCGTAGTTTCGGGGTCGTACAATGAG.

On this clone itself: The read falls 3 residues short of the CDR3 end, and the missing part is taken from the germline J gene. The J gene is TRBJ2-1, the V gene TRBV7-3; 8 bases line up with TRBD1. The CDR3 is 16 residues long. The germline V gene encodes CDR1 SGHTA and CDR2 FQGTGA. V was pared by 2 bases and J by 6 bases, with 9 bases of the junction left unmatched. The sequenced part of the CDR3 DNA is TGTGCCAGCAGCTTAGTGGCGACAGGGGCCCCCAATGAG. Its protein is CASSLVATGAPNE. The entire CDR3 reads CASSLVATGAPNEQFF. The full variable domain, completed using reference TRBV7-3 and TRBJ2-1, is GAGVSQTPSNKVTEKGKYVELRCDPISGHTALYWYRQSLGQGPEFLIYFQGTGAADDSGLPNDRFFAVRPEGSVSTLKIQRTERGDSAVYLCASSLVATGAPNEQFFGPGTRLTVL.

Concerning this clone: The read falls 3 residues short of the CDR3 end, and the missing part is taken from the germline J gene. The chain has TRBV27 and TRBJ2-3, with D unresolved. V was trimmed by 3 bases and J by 2 bases, leaving 6 bases between them. The germline V gene has CDR1 MNHEY and CDR2 SMNVEV (reference sequence). The CDR3 runs to 13 residues. Partial CDR3 DNA: TGTGCCAGCAGTTTGTACAACACAGATACG. It encodes CASSLYNTDT. Given in full, the CDR3 is CASSLYNTDTQYF.

CDR3 residues: CAWRSTGASNQPQYF. Incomplete CDR3 DNA: TGTGCCTGGAGGTCGACAGGGGCTAGCAATCAGCCG. The chain joins TRBV30 to TRBJ2-3; 8 positions agree with TRBD1. The CDR3 is cut off 3 residues early in the read; its end comes from the germline J gene. CDR3 size: 15 residues. Germline CDR1 GTSNPN, CDR2 SVGIG (reference sequence). The complete variable domain, with remaining parts taken from reference TRBV30 and TRBJ2-3, reads SQTIHQWPATLVQPVGSPLSLECTVEGTSNPNLYWYRQAAGRGLQLLFYSVGIGQISSEVPQNLSASRPQDRQFILSSKKLLLSDSGFYLCAWRSTGASNQPQYFGPGTRLTVL.

As to this clone: The CDR3 is cut off 3 residues early in the read; its end comes from the germline J gene. The rearrangement links TRBV7-6 to TRBJ2-2; 14 positions match TRBD2. The CDR3 contains 16 residues. Trimming removed 5 bases from V and 6 bases from J; junction bases left unmatched: 5. Looked up from germline, CDR1 is SGHVS and CDR2 is FNYEAQ. The CDR3 is CASSEGLAGVPGELFF. CDR3 DNA (partial): TGTGCCAGCAGCGAGGGACTAGCGGGAGTCCCCGGGGAG. Full variable domain (remainder filled in from reference TRBV7-6 and TRBJ2-2): GAGVSQSPRYKVTKRGQDVALRCDPISGHVSLYWYRQALGQGPEFLTYFNYEAQQDKSGLPNDRFSAERPEGSISTLTIQRTEQRDSAMYRCASSEGLAGVPGELFFGEGSRLTVL.

The DNA read from the CDR3 is TGTGCCAGCTCACCACCAATGAGCACTACAGGGCAGGGCGAG. This codes for CASSPPMSTTGQGE. The entire CDR3 sequence reads CASSPPMSTTGQGEQYF. The chain uses TRBV18 and TRBJ2-7; TRBD1 might be the D (6 bases). The read gets to within 3 residues of the CDR3 end, and the germline J gene fills in the rest. The germline CDR1 and CDR2 sequences are KGHSH and LQKENI. V was clipped by 0 bases and J by 6 bases, with 21 bases between them. The CDR3 is made up of 17 amino acids.

As to this clone: Sequencing ends 3 residues short of the CDR3 end; the germline J gene provides the rest. The chain links TRBV5-1 to TRBJ2-5; D might be TRBD1 or TRBD2, each matching 5 bases. Trimming pared 3 bases from V and 2 bases from J, leaving 14 bases between. The CDR3 runs to 15 residues. CDR1 is SGHRS, CDR2 YFSETQ, per germline. CDR3 sequence reads: CASSSDQGVQETQYF. Partial CDR3 DNA: TGCGCCAGCAGCTCTGACCAGGGAGTACAAGAGACC.

On this clone: The read ends 3 residues early relative to the CDR3; the germline J gene fills the gap. The rearrangement uses TRBV6-4 and TRBJ2-1; TRBD2 agrees at 7 bases. CDR1 is MRHNA and CDR2 is SNTAGT in the germline V gene. The CDR3 sequence is 15 residues long. V shed 8 bases, J shed 9 bases, and the junction held 16 bases outside the gene matches. This chain's CDR3 is CASGRRLAAPFEQFF. Incomplete CDR3 DNA: TGTGCCAGCGGACGCAGGCTAGCGGCTCCGTTTGAG.

Remarks on this clone: The read ends 3 residues early relative to the CDR3; the germline J gene fills the gap. V and J are TRBV10-3 and TRBJ2-2, with TRBD2 as a possible D gene (6 bases). The CDR3 contains 15 residues. The germline CDR1 and CDR2 sequences are ENHRY and SYGVKD. The CDR3 here is CAISESKDYNSPLFF. CDR3 bases read: TGTGCCATCAGTGAGTCGAAGGACTATAATTCACCG.

Details on this clone: From the germline J gene comes the end of the CDR3, since the read stops 3 residues before it. V usage is TRBV5-1 and J usage is TRBJ2-5; tentative D call: TRBD2 (5 bases). Germline V gene sequence: CDR1 SGHRS, CDR2 YFSETQ. Trimming took 0 bases from V and 2 from J, leaving 11 bases between them. The CDR3 extends over 15 amino acids. The part of the CDR3 DNA that was read is TGCGCCAGCAGCTTGGGGCGGCGGAGGCAAGAGACC. Translation: CASSLGRRRQET. The full CDR3 sequence reads CASSLGRRRQETQYF.

As concerns this clone: The read ends 3 residues shy of where the CDR3 ends; the end is completed using the germline J gene. This chain links TRBV6-7 with TRBJ2-3, with 8 bases aligning to TRBD1. TRBV6-7 qualifies as an ORF whose function is uncertain. The CDR3 covers 14 residues. The CDR3 sequence is CAVDRGPKDQPQYF. CDR3 DNA (partial): TGTGCCGTCGACAGGGGTCCCAAGGATCAGCCG.

Worth noting for this clone: The DNA ends 3 residues before the CDR3 does, and the rest of the CDR3 is filled in from the germline J gene. The V and J genes are TRBV19 and TRBJ1-2; maybe TRBD1 (5 bases). CDR1 and CDR2 from the germline V gene are LNHDA and SQIVND (reference sequence). V lost 5 bases, J lost 2 bases, and 18 bases lay in between. The CDR3 totals 16 residues. CDR3: CASSPSRKGINYGYTF. CDR3 DNA, as far as it was read: TGTGCCAGTAGTCCCTCCCGTAAGGGGATAAACTATGGC.

Remarks on this clone: The CDR3 is cut off 3 residues early in the read; its end comes from the germline J gene. This chain connects TRBV5-1 to TRBJ2-7; 9 bases line up with TRBD2. Germline-derived CDR1 and CDR2 are SGHRS and YFSETQ. The CDR3 totals 15 residues. With 4 bases clipped from V and 1 base from J, the junction kept 6 bases outside the gene matches. The CDR3 reads CASSTRLAESYEQYF. The DNA read from the CDR3 is TGCGCCAGCAGCACCCGACTAGCGGAGTCCTACGAG.

On this clone itself: The read ends 3 residues shy of where the CDR3 ends; the end is completed using the germline J gene. The chain combines TRBV20-1 with TRBJ2-5; either TRBD1 or TRBD2 may fit D (5 bases each). Germline V lookup: CDR1 DFQATT, CDR2 SNEGSKA (reference sequence). The CDR3 is 14 residues long. The V end was cut by 6 bases, the J end by 1 base, with 15 bases between. CDR3 residues: CSASEGRIQETQYF. Partial CDR3 DNA: TGCAGTGCCAGCGAGGGGCGGATCCAAGAGACC.

On this clone: The read falls 3 residues short of the CDR3 end, and the missing part is taken from the germline J gene. The chain employs TRBV7-3 and TRBJ2-5; D gene ambiguous. The germline V gene has CDR1 SGHTA and CDR2 FQGTGA. Trimming removed 0 bases at V and 3 bases at J, with 5 bases between. CDR3 length: 13 amino acids. The CDR3 loop is CASSLTGEETQYF. CDR3 bases read: TGTGCCAGCAGCTTAACAGGTGAAGAGACC.

The CDR3: CASRSTRAFF. CDR3 bases read: TGCGCCAGCAGGTCCACTCGA. The chain is built from TRBV23-1 and TRBJ1-1; D call uncertain. The read terminates 3 residues ahead of where the CDR3 ends, so the germline J gene completes it. TRBV23-1 is reported as an ORF; its role is uncertain. This CDR3 contains 10 residues.

A word on this clone: The sequence runs out 3 residues before the end of the CDR3; the remainder is reconstructed from the germline J gene. This chain uses TRBV30 with TRBJ2-2; TRBD1 aligns across 7 bases. The CDR3 covers 15 residues. V trimming: 6 bases; J trimming: 2 bases; junction bases outside the gene matches: 9. The germline V gene encodes CDR1 GTSNPN and CDR2 SVGIG (reference sequence). CDR3 loop: CACRTGTENTGELFF. CDR3 DNA (partial): TGTGCCTGCAGAACCGGGACAGAAAACACCGGGGAG.

Note on this clone: The read ends 3 residues shy of where the CDR3 ends; the end is completed using the germline J gene. The rearrangement uses TRBV18 and TRBJ1-5, with a possible D match to TRBD1 (6 bases). V lost 4 bases and J lost 5, with 12 bases in between. The CDR3 is 14 residues long. Germline CDR1 KGHSH, CDR2 LQKENI. The sequenced CDR3 bases are TGTGCCAGCTCACTCGACAGGCGCGATCAGCCC. Residues: CASSLDRRDQP. The CDR3, in full, reads CASSLDRRDQPQHF. Full variable domain (rest looked up from reference TRBV18 and TRBJ1-5): NAGVMQNPRHLVRRRGQEARLRCSPMKGHSHVYWYRQLPEEGLKFMVYLQKENIIDESGMPKERFSAEFPKEGPSILRIQQVVRGDSAAYFCASSLDRRDQPQHFGDGTRLSIL.

About this clone: The read terminates 3 residues ahead of where the CDR3 ends, so the germline J gene completes it. This chain uses TRBV6-2 or TRBV6-3 with TRBJ2-7; TRBD1 matches 7 bases. CDR1 is MNHEY, CDR2 SVGEGT, per germline. V lost 6 bases, J lost 0 bases, and 8 bases stayed unmatched. There are 15 residues in the CDR3. CDR3 DNA, as far as it was read: TGTGCCAGCAGAATCCAGGACAGGAGCTCCTACGAG. Protein: CASRIQDRSSYE. The full CDR3 protein is CASRIQDRSSYEQYF.

On this clone: Read data end 3 residues before the CDR3 end; the end is taken from the germline J gene. The J gene is TRBJ2-1, the V gene TRBV19; 12 positions match TRBD2. The germline V gene has CDR1 LNHDA and CDR2 SQIVND (reference sequence). The CDR3 contains 15 residues. Losses at the gene ends were 4 bases for V and 7 bases for J; bases not matched to a gene: 5. The CDR3 loop reads CASSTSGRGGNEQFF. The part of the CDR3 DNA that was read is TGTGCCAGTAGTACTAGCGGGAGGGGGGGGAATGAG.